This is a list of T cell receptor beta chains from one sample in a study of cytomegalovirus exposure and HLA in healthy donors. The repertoire was sequenced with immunoSEQ multiplex PCR; TCRdb's copy has only in-frame clones and lacks some. The table records hundreds of thousands of clones, 70% to 90% of them present only once. The sample taken for sequencing was PBMCs. Receptors were obtained from a woman younger than 35 in good health and CMV-seronegative. Both conserved end residues are part of each CDR3. D genes are given only for firm matches. Clone size is shown for a subset of rows, as once, few, many or a class of expanded clone.

clone size	V gene	J gene	D gene	CDR3 protein	CDR3 DNA
-	TRBV6-5	TRBJ1-1	TRBD1	CASSSDRELSEAFF	TGTGCCAGCAGTTCTGACAGGGAACTGTCTGAAGCTTTCTTT
-	TRBV5-1	TRBJ2-1	TRBD2	CASSPGTSGRGNEQFF	TGCGCCAGCAGCCCAGGAACTAGCGGGAGGGGTAATGAGCAGTTCTTC
once	TRBV28	TRBJ1-5	TRBD1	CASKTGDQPQHF	TGTGCCAGCAAAACAGGGGATCAGCCCCAGCATTTT
-	TRBV6-5	TRBJ2-1	-	CASSSRNEQFF	TGTGCCAGCAGTAGCCGGAATGAGCAGTTCTTC
-	TRBV2	TRBJ1-5	-	CASSEEGHQPQHF	TGTGCCAGCAGTGAGGAGGGTCATCAGCCCCAGCATTTT
-	TRBV18	TRBJ1-4	TRBD1	CASSPDRGTNEKLFF	TGTGCCAGCTCCCCGGACAGGGGAACTAATGAAAAACTGTTTTTT
-	TRBV2	TRBJ2-3	TRBD2	CASKRAGGATDTQYF	TGTGCCAGCAAGAGAGCGGGGGGGGCCACAGATACGCAGTATTTT
-	TRBV6-1	TRBJ2-7	TRBD2	CASSEWLAGTNEQYF	TGTGCCAGCAGTGAATGGCTAGCGGGGACAAACGAGCAGTACTTC
-	TRBV4-1	TRBJ2-4	-	CASSQDRGAEASRAKNIQYF	TGCGCCAGCAGCCAAGATCGGGGGGCGGAGGCAAGTAGAGCCAAAAACATTCAGTACTTC
-	TRBV5-1	TRBJ2-3	TRBD2	CASSLLVSGGSTDTQYF	TGCGCCAGCAGCTTGTTAGTGAGCGGGGGAAGCACAGATACGCAGTATTTT
-	TRBV6-1	TRBJ2-5	-	CASSEELGVRETQYF	TGTGCCAGCAGTGAAGAGTTAGGGGTGCGTGAGACCCAGTACTTC
-	TRBV2	TRBJ2-7	-	CASGPQGGSYEQYF	TGTGCCAGCGGACCTCAGGGGGGTTCCTACGAGCAGTACTTC
few	TRBV28	TRBJ1-5	TRBD1	CASSHQTGWDQPQHF	TGTGCCAGCAGCCACCAGACAGGGTGGGATCAGCCCCAGCATTTT
once	TRBV19	TRBJ1-1	-	CASSIDRDTEAFF	TGTGCCAGTAGTATTGACAGAGACACTGAAGCTTTCTTT
-	TRBV6-5	TRBJ2-7	TRBD1	CASSLGTGGSEQYF	TGTGCCAGCAGTCTCGGGACAGGGGGCAGCGAGCAGTACTTC
-	TRBV19	TRBJ1-1	-	CASNQGLNTEAFF	TGTGCCAGTAACCAGGGGTTGAACACTGAAGCTTTCTTT
-	TRBV19	TRBJ1-1	-	CASSIERGTEAFF	TGTGCCAGTAGTATAGAGCGCGGCACTGAAGCTTTCTTT
few	TRBV1	TRBJ2-4	-	CTSSQGDIKNIQYF	TGCACCAGCAGCCAAGGGGACATTAAAAACATTCAGTACTTC
-	TRBV2	TRBJ2-2	TRBD2	CASSGLAGITGELFF	TGTGCCAGCAGTGGACTAGCGGGAATCACCGGGGAGCTGTTTTTT
-	TRBV27	TRBJ1-1	TRBD1	CASSFQGARNTEAFF	TGTGCCAGCAGTTTTCAGGGGGCGCGGAACACTGAAGCTTTCTTT
-	TRBV5-1	TRBJ1-1	-	CASSPAGDGAEAFF	TGCGCCAGCAGCCCGGCCGGGGATGGGGCTGAAGCTTTCTTT
-	TRBV2	TRBJ1-5	TRBD1	CASSEAYTGQGNQPQHF	TGTGCCAGCAGTGAAGCTTACACTGGACAGGGGAATCAGCCCCAGCATTTT
once	TRBV12-5	TRBJ1-2	TRBD1	CASGLGGTAYGYTF	TGTGCTAGTGGTTTGGGGGGGACAGCCTATGGCTACACCTTC
-	TRBV6-1	TRBJ2-5	TRBD2	CASRGTSGPTQYF	TGTGCCAGCAGAGGGACTAGCGGGCCGACCCAGTACTTC
-	TRBV25-1	TRBJ2-7	TRBD2	CASSDSLGLAGVNDEQYF	TGTGCCAGCAGTGACTCCCTAGGACTAGCGGGAGTCAACGACGAGCAGTACTTC